These 13 T cell receptor beta chains were all obtained from the same sample, sequenced in a study of T cell responses to AZD1222 COVID-19 vaccine. Profiled with immunoSEQ multiplex PCR; TCRdb holds only in-frame clones, not every one. The repertoire holds tens of thousands of clones, with more than 80% as singletons. The input for sequencing was peripheral blood, taken on day 0 of MenACWY control vaccination. The origin of the receptors is an adult in good health.

The chain is built from TRBV27 and TRBJ2-7; TRBD2 agrees at 10 bases. Germline CDR1 and CDR2: MNHEY and SMNVEV (reference sequence). The CDR3 length is 14 residues. The ends lost 7 bases at V and 12 bases at J; junction bases unmatched: 15. CDR3 sequence: CASTSPGPSGSWYF. As DNA, the CDR3 is TGTGCCAGCACCTCCCCCGGGCCTAGCGGGAGTTGGTACTTC.

The CDR3 loop reads CASSSTDRGNEQYF. Here the CDR3 DNA reads TGTGCCAGCAGCTCCACGGACAGGGGTAACGAGCAGTACTTC. J is TRBJ2-7 and V is TRBV7-2; 9 bases are shared with TRBD1. V dropped 4 bases and J dropped 5; count of bases not matched to a gene: 6. There are 14 residues in the CDR3. The germline CDR1 and CDR2 sequences are SGHTA and FQGNSA. Supplemented by reference TRBV7-2 and TRBJ2-7, the full variable domain reads GAGVSQSPSNKVTEKGKDVELRCDPISGHTALYWYRQSLGQGLEFLIYFQGNSAPDKSGLPSDRFSAERTGGSVSTLTIQRTQQEDSAVYLCASSSTDRGNEQYFGPGTRLTVT.

V gene TRBV18 combines with J gene TRBJ1-4; possibly TRBD1 for D (5 bases). V was trimmed by 1 base and J by 8 bases, leaving 17 bases between them. Germline assignment: CDR1 KGHSH and CDR2 LQKENI. CDR3 size: 16 residues. The CDR3 spells CASSPQGKGASEKLFF. CDR3 sequence (DNA): TGTGCCAGCTCACCACAGGGTAAAGGGGCATCGGAAAAACTGTTTTTT.

The chain joins TRBV2 to TRBJ1-1; D is possibly TRBD1 (6 bases). The CDR3 is 13 amino acids. Looked up from germline, CDR1 is SNHLY and CDR2 is FYNNEI. Trimming stripped 7 bases from V and 5 bases from J, with 14 bases between. CDR3: CASNPQGWTEAFF. The CDR3 region has the DNA TGTGCCAGCAACCCACAGGGTTGGACTGAAGCTTTCTTT.

J is TRBJ2-5 and V is TRBV5-6, with a weak D call TRBD2 (6 bases). CDR3 length: 15 amino acids. CDR1 and CDR2 (germline): SGHDT, YYEEEE. The V end lost 3 bases, the J end lost 5 bases, and 17 bases lay between the germline ends. CDR3 bases: TGTGCCAGCAGCTCGGGCCCGGGGGTCGGCGAGACCCAGTACTTC. Translation gives CASSSGPGVGETQYF. The full variable domain, with the rest looked up from reference TRBV5-6 and TRBJ2-5, is DAGVTQSPTHLIKTRGQQVTLRCSPKSGHDTVSWYQQALGQGPQFIFQYYEEEERQRGNFPDRFSGHQFPNYSSELNVNALLLGDSALYLCASSSGPGVGETQYFGPGTRLLVL.

J is TRBJ2-1 and V is TRBV15; D is undetermined. The CDR3 loop spans 15 amino acids. The germline V and J ends were trimmed by 4 bases and 2 bases, with 12 bases remaining between them. Germline V CDR1 and CDR2: LNHNV, YYDKDF (reference sequence). The CDR3 here is CATSTQKVPYNEQFF. The DNA for the CDR3 is TGTGCCACCAGCACACAAAAAGTTCCCTACAATGAGCAGTTCTTC.

This clone came up a few times. The chain recombines TRBV2 with TRBJ2-7; D is possibly TRBD1 (5 bases). Germline V gene data show CDR1 as SNHLY and CDR2 as FYNNEI. V was trimmed by 8 bases and J by 4 bases, leaving 21 bases between them. CDR3 size: 15 residues. CDR3 in amino acids: CASRFGADPFYEQYF. CDR3 bases: TGTGCCAGCCGTTTTGGGGCCGACCCATTTTACGAGCAGTACTTC.

The chain couples TRBV4-1 to TRBJ2-5; D may be TRBD1 or TRBD2 (5 bases each). The V end was cut by 2 bases, the J end by 5 bases, with 15 bases between. The germline CDR1 and CDR2 sequences are MGHRA and YSYEKL. This CDR3 has 15 residues. CDR3 region: CASSQFPGRGETQYF. CDR3 sequence (DNA): TGCGCCAGCAGCCAATTCCCAGGGAGAGGTGAGACCCAGTACTTC.

The V gene is TRBV5-1, the J gene TRBJ2-1; D might be TRBD2 (7 bases). Trimming left V 4 bases short and J 6 bases short, with 17 bases between. The length of the CDR3 is 15 residues. CDR1 is SGHRS and CDR2 is YFSETQ in the germline V gene. The CDR3 bases are TGCGCCAGCAGCACTGGGAGGGGGAGTTTCAATGAGCAGTTCTTC. Translating it yields CASSTGRGSFNEQFF.

The J gene is TRBJ2-7, the V gene TRBV6-5; TRBD2 matches at 8 bases. This CDR3 region has 12 residues. V trimming: 7 bases; J trimming: 5 bases; junction bases outside the gene matches: 4. The germline CDR1 and CDR2 sequences are MNHEY and SVGAGI. The CDR3 spells CASTSGSHEQYF. The DNA for the CDR3 is TGTGCCAGCACCAGCGGGAGCCACGAGCAGTACTTC.

The chain has TRBV4-1 and TRBJ2-7; D assignment may be TRBD1 or TRBD2 (5 bases each). The CDR3 spans 17 residues. Germline V gene lookup returns CDR1 MGHRA and CDR2 YSYEKL. Trimming pared 0 bases from V and 2 bases from J, leaving 17 bases between. CDR3 in DNA: TGCGCCAGCAGCCAAGATTACTTGGGGGTAACCGCCTACGAGCAGTACTTC. Protein product: CASSQDYLGVTAYEQYF.

The chain has TRBV28 and TRBJ1-5, with D possibly TRBD1 on 5 matching bases. V was trimmed by 6 bases and J by 11 bases, leaving 20 bases between them. The CDR3 is 14 residues long. Germline CDR1 reads MDHEN; CDR2 reads SYDVKM. The CDR3, as DNA: TGTGCCAGCAGCACCCCAGGGCAGCTCGGAACCCAGCATTTT. Translation gives CASSTPGQLGTQHF.

On this clone: A junction boundary mismatches the germline segment, possibly from a read error. The rearrangement joins TRBV18 to TRBJ1-2; D uncertain. CDR3 length: 13 amino acids. Per germline, CDR1 KGHSH and CDR2 LQKENI. CDR3 amino acids: CASSQTDPADSRF. The CDR3 nucleotides are TGTGCCAGCTCACAAACGGACCCCGCCGATTCGAGGTTC.